The entry below gives a single TCR beta chain sequence along with its context. Its specificity is unknown. Germline V gives CDR1 SQVTM, CDR2 ANQGSEA. The CDR3 is 14 amino acids. Trimming shortened V by 4 bases and J by 5 bases, and 18 bases separated the two germline ends. The data belong to a study of beta chain features in type 1 diabetes. General study findings and limits: The naive, central memory and Treg TCRB repertoires of patients appeared to be more similar to one another than those of healthy donors. Researchers report that Type 1 diabetes patients had moderately but significantly shorter TCRB CDR3s across all four CD4+ subsets.

Sequenced material consisted of expressed TCRB transcripts (all of the isolated RNA was reverse transcribed). The assay was immunoSEQ multiplex PCR, and TCRdb's table has in-frame clones only and misses some. This table holds roughly 180,000 clones, less than 15% found once. The TCR was taken from a woman aged 18-29 years in good health. This chain connects TRBV29-1 to TRBJ2-7; maybe TRBD1 (6 bases). Sequenced sample: central memory CD4+ T cells from blood. The CDR3 here is CSVVPQGIVNEQYF. The CDR3 coding sequence is TGCAGCGTTGTCCCCCAGGGGATCGTCAACGAGCAGTACTTC.